Listed below are T cell receptor beta chains from one sample, sequenced in a study of cytomegalovirus exposure and HLA in healthy donors. Sequenced by immunoSEQ multiplex PCR; TCRdb stores in-frame clones only, minus some. Of some 190,000 clones listed, around 82% were seen once; the top ten hold 11% to 15%. Input material: PBMCs. The receptor set was obtained from a woman under 40 in good health and CMV-seropositive. Each CDR3 is given with its conserved first and last residue. Each record gives: J gene, V gene, CDR3 length, CDR3 protein.

j_gene: TRBJ1-5
v_gene: TRBV23-1
len: 15
CDR3aa: CASRRGLPLDQPQHF

j_gene: TRBJ2-5
v_gene: TRBV6-6
len: 14
CDR3aa: CASSTRTGGGTQYF

j_gene: TRBJ2-3
v_gene: TRBV5-4
len: 16
CDR3aa: CASSLGLAGVGDTQYF

j_gene: TRBJ2-7
v_gene: TRBV29-1
len: 12
CDR3aa: CSVGGGTGGQYF

j_gene: TRBJ2-7
v_gene: TRBV21-1
len: 13
CDR3aa: CASSNGREREQYF

j_gene: TRBJ2-1
v_gene: TRBV6-5
len: 16
CDR3aa: CASSYQSGGVVNEQFF

j_gene: TRBJ1-2
v_gene: TRBV27
len: 11
CDR3aa: CASTQGVTDTF

j_gene: TRBJ1-1
v_gene: TRBV7-8
len: 15
CDR3aa: CASSFPRGEGTEAFF

j_gene: TRBJ2-7
v_gene: TRBV5-1
len: 16
CDR3aa: CASTPGTAIFGREQYF

j_gene: TRBJ2-7
v_gene: TRBV9
len: 14
CDR3aa: CASSADLSSYEQYF

j_gene: TRBJ2-2
v_gene: TRBV11-2
len: 13
CDR3aa: CASSLAHQGWLFF

j_gene: TRBJ2-7
v_gene: TRBV5-4
len: 15
CDR3aa: CASSKGRGGAGEQYF

j_gene: TRBJ2-3
v_gene: TRBV9
len: 18
CDR3aa: CASSPLPGGGQGPDTQYF

j_gene: TRBJ2-7
v_gene: TRBV4-3
len: 14
CDR3aa: CASSQDLAVGEQYF

j_gene: TRBJ1-1
v_gene: TRBV2
len: 13
CDR3aa: CATTRGGNTEAFF

j_gene: TRBJ2-1
v_gene: TRBV4-1
len: 16
CDR3aa: CASSPQLAGDYNEQFF

j_gene: TRBJ2-5
v_gene: TRBV5-4
len: 13
CDR3aa: CASSLSGRETQYF

j_gene: TRBJ1-2
v_gene: TRBV5-1
len: 16
CDR3aa: CASSSGFGGQDYGYTF

j_gene: TRBJ2-7
v_gene: TRBV11-2
len: 16
CDR3aa: CASSLGVRTFVYEQYF

j_gene: TRBJ2-3
v_gene: TRBV4-1
len: 14
CDR3aa: CASSPGLVTDTQYF

j_gene: TRBJ2-3
v_gene: TRBV7-9
len: 14
CDR3aa: CASSPTGGTDTQYF

j_gene: TRBJ2-1
v_gene: TRBV6-5
len: 13
CDR3aa: CASSYSANNEQFF

j_gene: TRBJ2-1
v_gene: TRBV5-1
len: 14
CDR3aa: CASSTVRGDNEQFF

j_gene: TRBJ2-3
v_gene: TRBV7-8
len: 16
CDR3aa: CASTSLGDWRADTQYF

j_gene: TRBJ2-7
v_gene: TRBV19
len: 14
CDR3aa: CASSPGTSAYEQYF

j_gene: TRBJ2-1
v_gene: TRBV11-2
len: 11
CDR3aa: CASSLSNEQFF

j_gene: TRBJ1-5
v_gene: TRBV30
len: 13
CDR3aa: CAWSLTGDQPQHF

j_gene: TRBJ1-1
v_gene: TRBV4-1
len: 13
CDR3aa: CASSRQGVTEAFF

j_gene: TRBJ2-1
v_gene: TRBV6-6
len: 16
CDR3aa: CASSYGHPSSYNEQFF

j_gene: TRBJ2-3
v_gene: TRBV11-2
len: 12
CDR3aa: CASSSAIDTQYF

j_gene: TRBJ2-3
v_gene: TRBV19
len: 16
CDR3aa: CASSIRGTGKPDTQYF

j_gene: TRBJ1-2
v_gene: TRBV16
len: 16
CDR3aa: CASSPRGMDSNYGYTF

j_gene: TRBJ2-2
v_gene: TRBV11-2
len: 14
CDR3aa: CASSLDGNTGELFF

j_gene: TRBJ2-1
v_gene: TRBV9
len: 15
CDR3aa: CASSPRAAGEDEQFF

j_gene: TRBJ1-2
v_gene: TRBV9
len: 13
CDR3aa: CASSPQGNYGYTF

j_gene: TRBJ2-6
v_gene: TRBV27
len: 18
CDR3aa: CASSLSPVGGSGANVLTF